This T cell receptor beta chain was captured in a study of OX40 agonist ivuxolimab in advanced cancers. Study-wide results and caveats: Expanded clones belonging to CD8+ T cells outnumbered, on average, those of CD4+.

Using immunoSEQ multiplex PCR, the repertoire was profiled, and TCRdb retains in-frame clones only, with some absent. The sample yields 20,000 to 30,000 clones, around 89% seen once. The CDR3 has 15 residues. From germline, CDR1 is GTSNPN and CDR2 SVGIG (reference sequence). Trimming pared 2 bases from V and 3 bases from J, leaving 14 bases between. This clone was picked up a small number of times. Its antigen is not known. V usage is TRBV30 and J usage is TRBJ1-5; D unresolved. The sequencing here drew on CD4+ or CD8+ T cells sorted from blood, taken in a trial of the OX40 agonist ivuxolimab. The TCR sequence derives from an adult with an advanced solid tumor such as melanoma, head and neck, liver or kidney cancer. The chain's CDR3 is CAWSYARSPNQPQHF. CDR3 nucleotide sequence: TGTGCCTGGAGTTACGCCCGATCCCCCAATCAGCCCCAGCATTTT.